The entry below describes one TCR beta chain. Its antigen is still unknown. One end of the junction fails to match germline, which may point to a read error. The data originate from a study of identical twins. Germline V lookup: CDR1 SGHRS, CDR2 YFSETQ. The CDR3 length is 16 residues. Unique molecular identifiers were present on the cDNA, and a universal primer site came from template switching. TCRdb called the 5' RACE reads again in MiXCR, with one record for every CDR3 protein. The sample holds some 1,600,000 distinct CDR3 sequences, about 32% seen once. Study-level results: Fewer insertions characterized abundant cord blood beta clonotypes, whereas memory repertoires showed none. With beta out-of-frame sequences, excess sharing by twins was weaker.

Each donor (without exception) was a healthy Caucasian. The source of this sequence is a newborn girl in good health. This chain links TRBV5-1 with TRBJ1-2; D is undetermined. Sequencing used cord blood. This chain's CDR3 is CASSPDGSPANYCYTF. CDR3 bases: TGCGCCAGCAGCCCGGACGGGAGCCCCGCTAACTATTGCTACACCTTC.